These T cell receptor beta chains were read from a single sample in a study of blood T cell repertoires in COVID-19. The repertoire was sequenced with immunoSEQ multiplex PCR; TCRdb's copy has only in-frame clones and lacks some. The table records 150,000 or so clones, around 84% of them present only once. Material: peripheral blood. These receptors came from a man aged 55-75 years with COVID-19, enrolled during active disease. The CDR3 runs from the conserved cysteine through the conserved F or W. A D gene is named only where the DNA matches it firmly. Some rows have no size entry. The others give once, few or many, or a class for an expanded clone.

TRBD2 | NA | 15 | TRBJ2-1 | TRBV18 | CASSPGLAGGLEQFF | TGTGCCAGCTCACCCGGACTAGCGGGGGGTCTTGAGCAGTTCTTC
NA | NA | 15 | TRBJ1-3 | TRBV6-5 | CASSYSGQLRNTIYF | TGTGCCAGCAGTTACTCGGGACAATTACGGAACACCATATATTTT
TRBD1 | NA | 17 | TRBJ2-1 | TRBV7-2 | CASSSYLTGVRYNEQFF | TGTGCCAGCAGCTCATACCTTACAGGGGTACGGTACAATGAGCAGTTCTTC
NA | once | 12 | TRBJ1-1 | TRBV29-1 | CSVEAGRSGAFF | TGCAGCGTTGAAGCGGGTAGGTCCGGAGCTTTCTTT
NA | NA | 16 | TRBJ1-5 | TRBV2 | CASGGRAGLPNQPQHF | TGTGCCAGCGGCGGGCGGGCTGGTCTCCCCAATCAGCCCCAGCATTTT
TRBD1 | NA | 15 | TRBJ1-2 | TRBV27 | CASSWGTGGDHGYTF | TGTGCCAGCAGTTGGGGGACAGGGGGCGATCATGGCTACACCTTC
TRBD1 | NA | 13 | TRBJ1-5 | TRBV28 | CASRTQGNQPQHF | TGTGCCAGCAGGACACAGGGGAATCAGCCCCAGCATTTT
NA | NA | 15 | TRBJ2-3 | TRBV5-1 | CASSLGPGSTDTQYF | TGCGCCAGCAGCTTGGGTCCGGGGAGCACAGATACGCAGTATTTT
TRBD1 | NA | 15 | TRBJ1-2 | TRBV24-1 | CATSEPGTGSNGYTF | TGTGCCACCAGTGAGCCCGGGACAGGGTCGAATGGCTACACCTTC
NA | NA | 17 | TRBJ2-5 | TRBV3-1/TRBV3-2 | CASSRRPTSSGQETQYF | TGTGCCAGCAGCCGGAGACCCACGTCCTCGGGGCAAGAGACCCAGTACTTC
NA | NA | 14 | TRBJ1-3 | TRBV19 | CASSMLGSGNTIYF | TGTGCCAGTAGTATGCTAGGCTCTGGAAACACCATATATTTT
NA | NA | 16 | TRBJ2-6 | TRBV19 | CASMWGRATGANVLTF | TGTGCCAGTATGTGGGGCAGGGCCACTGGGGCCAACGTCCTGACTTTC
TRBD1 | NA | 15 | TRBJ2-7 | TRBV27 | CASSSDRDRPYEQYF | TGTGCCAGCAGTTCGGACAGGGACAGACCCTACGAGCAGTACTTC
NA | NA | 17 | TRBJ1-1 | TRBV18 | CASSAPGSKPMNTEAFF | TGTGCCAGCTCAGCTCCCGGGTCTAAACCCATGAACACTGAAGCTTTCTTT
NA | NA | 12 | TRBJ1-6 | TRBV19 | CASTQRGTPLHF | TGTGCCAGTACCCAAAGGGGGACACCCCTCCACTTT
NA | NA | 14 | TRBJ1-1 | TRBV11-2 | CASSLANLNTEAFF | TGTGCCAGCAGCTTAGCCAATCTGAACACTGAAGCTTTCTTT
TRBD2 | NA | 16 | TRBJ2-3 | TRBV3-1/TRBV3-2 | CASSQEPGLAADTQYF | TGTGCCAGCAGCCAAGAGCCGGGACTAGCAGCTGATACGCAGTATTTT
NA | few | 15 | TRBJ1-1 | TRBV30 | CAWSKDSTMNTEAFF | TGTGCCTGGAGTAAGGACAGTACCATGAACACTGAAGCTTTCTTT
NA | NA | 15 | TRBJ1-2 | TRBV2 | CASSEGRVLNYGYTF | TGTGCCAGCAGTGAAGGAAGAGTACTTAACTATGGCTACACCTTC
NA | NA | 14 | TRBJ1-2 | TRBV5-5 | CASSLGAANYGYTF | TGTGCCAGCAGCTTGGGGGCTGCTAACTATGGCTACACCTTC
NA | NA | 13 | TRBJ1-1 | TRBV18 | CASSEGRNTEAFF | TGTGCCAGCTCGGAGGGACGAAACACTGAAGCTTTCTTT
NA | NA | 15 | TRBJ1-2 | TRBV18 | CASSPTRETWGGYTF | TGTGCCAGCTCACCCACGAGGGAGACCTGGGGTGGCTACACCTTC
NA | NA | 14 | TRBJ1-6 | TRBV30 | CAWSVGPRGSPLHF | TGTGCCTGGAGTGTGGGGCCCCGCGGTTCACCCCTCCACTTT
NA | once | 13 | TRBJ1-2 | TRBV28 | CASSLVQGYGYTF | TGTGCCAGCAGTTTAGTACAGGGCTATGGCTACACCTTC
TRBD1 | NA | 18 | TRBJ2-7 | TRBV5-6 | CASSRPGQGSWSSYEQYF | TGTGCCAGCAGCAGACCGGGACAGGGTTCTTGGAGCTCCTACGAGCAGTACTTC
TRBD1 | NA | 15 | TRBJ1-5 | TRBV30 | CAWSDTTGVGQPQHF | TGTGCCTGGAGTGACACGACAGGGGTAGGGCAGCCCCAGCATTTT
TRBD2 | NA | 20 | TRBJ2-3 | TRBV24-1 | CATSDPLGGRPPAGTDTQYF | TGTGCCACCAGTGACCCCTTGGGAGGGCGCCCACCCGCTGGCACAGATACGCAGTATTTT
NA | NA | 16 | TRBJ2-3 | TRBV18 | CASSIIPAEGRDTQYF | TGTGCCAGCTCAATAATCCCCGCGGAGGGAAGAGATACGCAGTATTTT
NA | once | 14 | TRBJ1-5 | TRBV28 | CASSITGPNQPQHF | TGTGCCAGCAGTATAACAGGACCTAATCAGCCCCAGCATTTT
NA | once | 15 | TRBJ1-1 | TRBV14 | CASSQERYPGTEAFF | TGTGCCAGCAGCCAAGAACGGTATCCCGGCACTGAAGCTTTCTTT
NA | NA | 17 | TRBJ2-7 | TRBV5-1 | CASSFPRGEVSAAEQYF | TGCGCCAGCAGCTTCCCACGCGGGGAAGTCTCGGCGGCCGAGCAGTACTTC
NA | NA | 17 | TRBJ2-7 | TRBV27 | CASSLRDAAEVPYEQYF | TGTGCCAGCAGTTTACGGGATGCAGCGGAGGTTCCCTACGAGCAGTACTTC
TRBD1 | few | 17 | TRBJ1-4 | TRBV28 | CASSPMGQGASNEKLFF | TGTGCCAGCAGTCCAATGGGGCAGGGGGCGTCGAATGAAAAACTGTTTTTT
TRBD1 | NA | 14 | TRBJ1-6 | TRBV19 | CASRGQGRNSPLHF | TGTGCCAGTAGGGGACAGGGGAGAAATTCACCCCTCCACTTT
NA | NA | 14 | TRBJ2-7 | TRBV7-9 | CASSYDRNSYEQYF | TGTGCCAGCAGCTACGACAGGAACTCCTACGAGCAGTACTTC
NA | NA | 14 | TRBJ2-1 | TRBV29-1 | CSVPGSGLGNEQFF | TGCAGCGTTCCAGGGTCAGGGTTAGGAAATGAGCAGTTCTTC
NA | NA | 15 | TRBJ1-2 | TRBV29-1 | CSVEDRRRAVYGYTF | TGCAGCGTTGAAGATCGGCGGCGGGCAGTCTATGGCTACACCTTC
NA | NA | 14 | TRBJ2-3 | TRBV6-2/TRBV6-3 | CASSRGLITDTQYF | TGTGCCAGCAGTCGGGGACTGATCACAGATACGCAGTATTTT
TRBD2 | NA | 14 | TRBJ2-7 | TRBV5-5 | CASSLTSANYEQYF | TGTGCCAGCAGCTTGACTAGCGCCAACTACGAGCAGTACTTC
NA | NA | 13 | TRBJ1-4 | TRBV19 | CAARQLTNEKLFF | TGTGCCGCACGACAGCTGACTAATGAAAAACTGTTTTTT
NA | NA | 14 | TRBJ1-4 | TRBV7-8 | CASSETGSGEKLFF | TGTGCCAGCAGCGAAACAGGGTCGGGTGAAAAACTGTTTTTT
NA | NA | 15 | TRBJ1-1 | TRBV28 | CASSLRIRQGTEAFF | TGTGCCAGCAGTTTAAGAATTAGGCAGGGCACTGAAGCTTTCTTT
NA | NA | 16 | TRBJ1-4 | TRBV5-1 | CASSGGASGINEKLFF | TGCGCCAGCAGCGGGGGCGCGTCAGGGATTAATGAAAAACTGTTTTTT
NA | NA | 20 | TRBJ2-7 | TRBV11-3 | CASSLDLNGGLPLCWGEQYF | TGTGCCAGCAGCTTAGATCTAAACGGGGGGCTCCCTCTCTGCTGGGGCGAGCAGTACTTC
NA | NA | 14 | TRBJ1-4 | TRBV19 | CASSSRGRSEKLFF | TGTGCCAGTAGTTCACGGGGTAGAAGCGAAAAACTGTTTTTT
TRBD1 | NA | 16 | TRBJ1-5 | TRBV19 | CASSTQGAGSNQPQHF | TGTGCCAGTAGTACCCAGGGGGCAGGGAGCAATCAGCCCCAGCATTTT
TRBD2 | NA | 16 | TRBJ2-5 | TRBV4-2 | CASSQDLSGAQETQYF | TGTGCCAGCAGCCAAGATCTTAGCGGGGCACAAGAGACCCAGTACTTC
NA | NA | 15 | TRBJ1-4 | TRBV7-2 | CASSPFDRPGEKLFF | TGTGCCAGCAGCCCCTTTGACAGACCCGGGGAAAAACTGTTTTTT
NA | NA | 16 | TRBJ2-1 | TRBV27 | CASSPWGGAAYNEQFF | TGTGCCAGCAGTCCCTGGGGAGGAGCGGCTTACAATGAGCAGTTCTTC
TRBD1 | NA | 13 | TRBJ1-5 | TRBV12-3/TRBV12-4 | CASRGTGNQPQHF | TGTGCCAGCAGAGGGACAGGGAATCAGCCCCAGCATTTT
NA | NA | 14 | TRBJ1-4 | TRBV7-9 | CASSTQGGVRKLFF | TGTGCCAGCAGCACTCAGGGTGGAGTACGGAAACTGTTTTTT
NA | once | 13 | TRBJ1-5 | TRBV6-5 | CASSLVSNQPQHF | TGTGCCAGCAGCCTCGTTAGCAATCAGCCCCAGCATTTT
NA | NA | 17 | TRBJ1-4 | TRBV4-3 | CASSQYGQSATNEKLFF | TGCGCCAGCAGCCAATATGGACAGTCTGCAACTAATGAAAAACTGTTTTTT
TRBD1 | once | 15 | TRBJ1-2 | TRBV15 | CATSRAWDSNYGYTF | TGTGCCACCAGCAGAGCCTGGGACAGTAACTATGGCTACACCTTC
NA | once | 13 | TRBJ1-2 | TRBV7-2 | CASSLNRNYGYTF | TGTGCCAGCAGCTTAAACAGGAACTATGGCTACACCTTC
NA | once | 13 | TRBJ1-1 | TRBV7-3 | CASSLGRNTEAFF | TGTGCCAGCAGCCTGGGGAGGAACACTGAAGCTTTCTTT
NA | NA | 17 | TRBJ1-1 | TRBV19 | CASSQAGARKTYFEAFF | TGTGCCAGTAGTCAGGCTGGGGCTCGGAAGACTTACTTTGAAGCTTTCTTT
NA | NA | 14 | TRBJ1-5 | TRBV18 | CASSATGDNQPQHF | TGTGCCAGCTCAGCGACAGGAGACAATCAGCCCCAGCATTTT
NA | NA | 14 | TRBJ2-7 | TRBV6-2/TRBV6-3 | CASSYARDSYEQYF | TGTGCCAGCAGTTACGCCCGGGATTCCTACGAGCAGTACTTC
TRBD2 | NA | 17 | TRBJ2-1 | TRBV7-9 | CASSLGAQRGLYNEQFF | TGTGCCAGCAGCTTAGGCGCACAGCGGGGGCTCTACAATGAGCAGTTCTTC